This T cell receptor beta chain was documented in a study of blood T cell repertoires in COVID-19. Study summary: The United States, Italy and Spain supplied acute and convalescent COVID-19 samples. The cDNA or gDNA used as material had been derived from T cells, B-cell-depleted T cells, or PBMCs.

Here immunoSEQ multiplex PCR was the method, and the copy in TCRdb shows in-frame clones only, minus some. The sample contains about 110,000 clones, 65% to 80% of which appear only once. Sequences were obtained from peripheral blood. The TCR sequence derives from a man between 65 and 80 years old with acute or convalescent COVID-19.

CDR3 protein: CASSSAPWTGRSNQPQHF. CDR3 nucleotides: TGTGCCAGCAGCTCCGCCCCCTGGACAGGGCGCAGCAATCAGCCCCAGCATTTT. The chain employs TRBV7-8 and TRBJ1-5; TRBD1 matches 8 bases. The germline V gene has CDR1 SGHVS and CDR2 FQNEAQ. There are 18 residues in the CDR3. The trim removed 4 bases at V and 1 base at J, leaving 12 bases unmatched.